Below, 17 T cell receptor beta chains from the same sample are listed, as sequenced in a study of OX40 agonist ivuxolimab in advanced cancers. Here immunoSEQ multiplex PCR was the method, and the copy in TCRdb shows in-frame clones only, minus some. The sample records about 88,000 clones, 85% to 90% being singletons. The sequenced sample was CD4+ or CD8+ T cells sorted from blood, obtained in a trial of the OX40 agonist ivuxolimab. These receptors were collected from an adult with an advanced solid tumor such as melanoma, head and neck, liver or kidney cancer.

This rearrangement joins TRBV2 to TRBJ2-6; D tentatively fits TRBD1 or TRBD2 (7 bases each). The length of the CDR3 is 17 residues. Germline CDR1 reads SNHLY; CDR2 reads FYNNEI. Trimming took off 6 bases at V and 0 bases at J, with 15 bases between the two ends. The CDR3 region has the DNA TGTGCCAGCAGGGCAGGGGGGGCCGACTCTGGGGCCAACGTCCTGACTTTC. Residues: CASRAGGADSGANVLTF.

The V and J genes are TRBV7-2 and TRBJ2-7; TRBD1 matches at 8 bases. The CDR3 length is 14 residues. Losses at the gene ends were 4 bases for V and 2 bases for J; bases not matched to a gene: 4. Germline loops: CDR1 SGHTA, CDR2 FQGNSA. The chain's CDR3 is CASSYGTGTYEQYF. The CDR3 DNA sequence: TGTGCCAGCAGCTACGGGACAGGAACCTACGAGCAGTACTTC.

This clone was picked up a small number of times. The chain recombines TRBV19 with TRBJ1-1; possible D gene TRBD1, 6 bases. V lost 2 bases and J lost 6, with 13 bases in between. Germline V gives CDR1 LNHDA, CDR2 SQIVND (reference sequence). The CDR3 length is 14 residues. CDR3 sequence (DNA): TGTGCCAGTAGTATACAACAGGGAGGGTCTGAAGCTTTCTTT. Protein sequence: CASSIQQGGSEAFF. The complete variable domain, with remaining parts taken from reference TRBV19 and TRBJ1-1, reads DGGITQSPKYLFRKEGQNVTLSCEQNLNHDAMYWYRQDPGQGLRLIYYSQIVNDFQKGDIAEGYSVSREKKESFPLTVTSAQKNPTAFYLCASSIQQGGSEAFFGQGTRLTVV.

The CDR3 coding sequence is TGCGCCAGCAGCCCCTCGACAGGGGGAGGCACTGAAGCTTTCTTT. Protein sequence: CASSPSTGGGTEAFF. This chain links TRBV5-1 with TRBJ1-1, with 9 positions matching TRBD1. V lost 4 bases, J lost 4 bases, and 8 bases stayed unmatched. Germline CDR1 is SGHRS and CDR2 is YFSETQ. The CDR3 sequence is 15 residues long.

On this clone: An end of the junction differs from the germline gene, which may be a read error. CDR3 sequence: CSFDRGYGYTF. The CDR3 DNA reads as TGCAGCTTTGACAGGGGCTATGGCTACACCTTC. The V and J genes are TRBV29-1 and TRBJ1-2, with 8 bases matching TRBD1. The germline V gene has CDR1 SQVTM and CDR2 ANQGSEA. This CDR3 is built from 11 residues.

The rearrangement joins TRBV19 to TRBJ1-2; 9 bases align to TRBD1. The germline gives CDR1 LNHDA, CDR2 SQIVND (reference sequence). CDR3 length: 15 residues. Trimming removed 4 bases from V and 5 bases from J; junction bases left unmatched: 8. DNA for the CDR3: TGTGCCAGTAGTAACTCCGGGACAGGGCAATATGGCTACACCTTC. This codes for CASSNSGTGQYGYTF.

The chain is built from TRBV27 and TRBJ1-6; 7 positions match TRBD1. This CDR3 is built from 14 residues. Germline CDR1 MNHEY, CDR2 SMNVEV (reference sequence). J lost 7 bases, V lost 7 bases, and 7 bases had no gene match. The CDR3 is CASKGAAPNSPLHF. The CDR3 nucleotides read TGTGCCAGCAAGGGGGCCGCACCCAATTCACCCCTCCACTTT.

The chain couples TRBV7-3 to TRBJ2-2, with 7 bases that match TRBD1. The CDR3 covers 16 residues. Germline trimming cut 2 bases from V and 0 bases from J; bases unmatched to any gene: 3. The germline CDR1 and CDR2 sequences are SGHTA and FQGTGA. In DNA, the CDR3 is TGTGCCAGCAGCTTACAAACAGGGGCGAACACCGGGGAGCTGTTTTTT. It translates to CASSLQTGANTGELFF.

CDR3 in amino acids: CASSVSPITDTQYF. CDR3 coding DNA: TGTGCCAGCAGCGTATCTCCCATAACAGATACGCAGTATTTT. The chain couples TRBV9 to TRBJ2-3; D remains ambiguous. This CDR3 region has 14 residues. The V end lost 1 base, the J end lost 3 bases, and 9 bases lay between the germline ends. Germline lookup yields CDR1 SGDLS and CDR2 YYNGEE.

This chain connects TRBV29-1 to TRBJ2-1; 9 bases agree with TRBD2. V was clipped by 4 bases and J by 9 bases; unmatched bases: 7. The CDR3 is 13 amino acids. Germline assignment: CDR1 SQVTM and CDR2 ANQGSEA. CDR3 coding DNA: TGCAGCGTTGTAGGGCGGCGGGGGGGTGAGCAGTTCTTC. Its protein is CSVVGRRGGEQFF.

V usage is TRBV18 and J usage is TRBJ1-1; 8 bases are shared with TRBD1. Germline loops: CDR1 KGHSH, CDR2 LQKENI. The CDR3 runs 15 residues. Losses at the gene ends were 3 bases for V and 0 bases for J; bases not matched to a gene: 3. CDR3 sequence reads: CASSPVTGVNTEAFF. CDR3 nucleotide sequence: TGTGCCAGCTCACCTGTGACAGGGGTGAACACTGAAGCTTTCTTT.

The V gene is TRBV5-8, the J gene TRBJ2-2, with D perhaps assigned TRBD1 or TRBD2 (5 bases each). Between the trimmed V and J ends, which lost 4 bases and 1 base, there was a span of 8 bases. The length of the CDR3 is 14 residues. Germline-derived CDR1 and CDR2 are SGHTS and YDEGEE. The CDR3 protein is CASSPGGNTGELFF. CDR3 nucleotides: TGTGCCAGCAGCCCTGGGGGGAACACCGGGGAGCTGTTTTTT.

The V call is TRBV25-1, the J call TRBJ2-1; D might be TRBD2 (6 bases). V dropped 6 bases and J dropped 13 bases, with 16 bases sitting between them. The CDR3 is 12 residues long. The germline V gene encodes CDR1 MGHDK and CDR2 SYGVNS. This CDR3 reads CASRPGAQGQFF. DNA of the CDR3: TGTGCCAGCAGGCCGGGAGCTCAAGGTCAGTTCTTC.

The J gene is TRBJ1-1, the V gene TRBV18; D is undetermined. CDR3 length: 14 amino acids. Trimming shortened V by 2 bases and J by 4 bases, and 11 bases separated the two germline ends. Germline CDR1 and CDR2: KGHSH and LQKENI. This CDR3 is CASSPSQRGTEAFF. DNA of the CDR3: TGTGCCAGCTCACCATCCCAACGGGGCACTGAAGCTTTCTTT. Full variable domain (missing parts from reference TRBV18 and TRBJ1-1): NAGVMQNPRHLVRRRGQEARLRCSPMKGHSHVYWYRQLPEEGLKFMVYLQKENIIDESGMPKERFSAEFPKEGPSILRIQQVVRGDSAAYFCASSPSQRGTEAFFGQGTRLTVV.

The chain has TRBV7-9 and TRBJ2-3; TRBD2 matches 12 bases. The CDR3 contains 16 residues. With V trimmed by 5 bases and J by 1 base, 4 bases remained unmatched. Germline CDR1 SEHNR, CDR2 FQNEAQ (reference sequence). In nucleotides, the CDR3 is TGTGCCAGCAGCCCGCGGACTAGCGGGGGCACAGATACGCAGTATTTT. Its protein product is CASSPRTSGGTDTQYF.

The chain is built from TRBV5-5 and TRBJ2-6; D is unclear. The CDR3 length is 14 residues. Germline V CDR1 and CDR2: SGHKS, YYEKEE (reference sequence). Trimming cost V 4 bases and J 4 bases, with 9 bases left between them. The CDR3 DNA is TGTGCCAGCAGCCCAGTACAGGGGGCCAACGTCCTGACTTTC. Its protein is CASSPVQGANVLTF.

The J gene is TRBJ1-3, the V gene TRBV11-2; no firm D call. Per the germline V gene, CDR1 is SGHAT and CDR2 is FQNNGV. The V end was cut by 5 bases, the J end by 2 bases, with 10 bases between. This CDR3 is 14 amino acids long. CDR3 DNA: TGTGCCAGCAGCACCCAGGCTCCTGGAAACACCATATATTTT. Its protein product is CASSTQAPGNTIYF.